These 2 T cell receptor beta chains were sequenced from one sample in a study of human T cells and chemical hapten exposure. Noted time point: pre-sensitization, week 0. Treatment described: therapeutic diphenylcyclopropenone sensitization with weekly scalp DPC. Total RNA was isolated from unfractionated whole blood. TCRdb itself ran the RACE reads through MiXCR, one entry per CDR3 protein. The profile shows approximately 50,000 distinct CDR3 sequences, around a tenth of them singletons. The sequenced sample was whole blood, obtained in connection with sensitization to the hapten diphenylcyclopropenone (DPC). The source of these receptors is a woman aged 25 to 39 with alopecia areata. Some clones in this sample may be carry-over from other donors' samples.

This clonotype came up many times. The chain recombines TRBV24-1 with TRBJ2-3, with a weak D call TRBD2 (6 bases). This CDR3 is built from 16 residues. Trimming shortened V by 4 bases and J by 8 bases, and 21 bases separated the two germline ends. The germline V gene has CDR1 KGHDR and CDR2 SFDVKD. Here the CDR3 DNA reads TGTGCCACCAGTGACCCTAGCGCAGGCACCTACGGTACGCAGTATTTT. Amino acids: CATSDPSAGTYGTQYF.

In this sample, this clonotype turned up many times. The genes are TRBV28 and TRBJ2-3; no firm D call. In germline, CDR1 is MDHEN, CDR2 SYDVKM. The germline V and J ends were trimmed by 6 bases and 0 bases, with 13 bases remaining between them. The CDR3 has 15 residues. In nucleotides, the CDR3 is TGTGCCAGCAGACGTCCTGGCGGTAGCACAGATACGCAGTATTTT. The encoded protein is CASRRPGGSTDTQYF. Supplemented by reference TRBV28 and TRBJ2-3, the full variable domain reads DVKVTQSSRYLVKRTGEKVFLECVQDMDHENMFWYRQDPGLGLRLIYFSYDVKMKEKGDIPEGYSVSREKKERFSLILESASTNQTSMYLCASRRPGGSTDTQYFGPGTRLTVL.